A selection of T cell receptor beta chains follows, all from one sample in a study of T cells in Graves' hyperthyroidism and ophthalmopathy. TCRdb passed the multiplex PCR reads through MiXCR, listing each CDR3 protein once. Here the sample spans approximately 520,000 distinct CDR3 sequences, less than 25% being singletons. What was sequenced was blood. These receptors all stem from a man younger than 35 with Graves' hyperthyroidism. Each CDR3 is given without its conserved first and last residue.

v_gene | CDR3aa
TRBV18 | ASSPGLLNTGELF
TRBV29-1 | SVEILSGEAF
TRBV20-1 | SARDQGKGTEAF
TRBV6-2/TRBV6-3 | ASSYQGVGSGYT
TRBV30 | AWRLAGSSYEQY
TRBV12-3/TRBV12-4 | ASAGTGSFTEAF
TRBV11-2 | ASSPTASGVDGTGELF
TRBV30 | AWRGFDNSPLH
TRBV12-3/TRBV12-4 | ASSLPWGGGDSGANVLT
TRBV24-1 | ATSDETGFQPQH
TRBV29-1 | SVGGKLVEETQY
TRBV15 | ATSGLAGTQETQY
TRBV30 | AWSQNYGYT
TRBV30 | AWSPLKTDYQPQH
TRBV6-5 | ASSRGGSYGYT
TRBV6-5 | ASRRTGGEQY
TRBV12-3/TRBV12-4 | ASKDTGSGNTIY
TRBV9 | ASSVGAGMNTEAF
TRBV28 | ASSPPATTGSHNQPQH
TRBV9 | ASSVAPGEYEQY